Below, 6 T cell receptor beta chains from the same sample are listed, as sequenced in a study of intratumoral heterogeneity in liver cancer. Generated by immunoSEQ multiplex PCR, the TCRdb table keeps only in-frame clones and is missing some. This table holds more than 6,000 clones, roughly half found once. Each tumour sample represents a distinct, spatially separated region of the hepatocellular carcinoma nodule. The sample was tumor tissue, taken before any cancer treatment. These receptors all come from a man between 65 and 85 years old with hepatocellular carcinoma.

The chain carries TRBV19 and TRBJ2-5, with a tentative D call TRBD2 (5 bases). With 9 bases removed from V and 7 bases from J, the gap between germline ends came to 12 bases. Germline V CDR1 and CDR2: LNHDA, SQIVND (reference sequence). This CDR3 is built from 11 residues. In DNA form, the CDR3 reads TGTGCCAGCCGACGGGGTGGGACCCAGTACTTC. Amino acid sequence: CASRRGGTQYF. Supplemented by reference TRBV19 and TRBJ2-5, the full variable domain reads DGGITQSPKYLFRKEGQNVTLSCEQNLNHDAMYWYRQDPGQGLRLIYYSQIVNDFQKGDIAEGYSVSREKKESFPLTVTSAQKNPTAFYLCASRRGGTQYFGPGTRLLVL.

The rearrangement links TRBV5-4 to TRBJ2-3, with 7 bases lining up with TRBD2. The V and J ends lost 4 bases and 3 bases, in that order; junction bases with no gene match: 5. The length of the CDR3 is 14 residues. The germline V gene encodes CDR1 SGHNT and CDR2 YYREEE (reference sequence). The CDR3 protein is CASSPGLGTDTQYF. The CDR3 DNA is TGTGCCAGCAGCCCTGGACTAGGAACAGATACGCAGTATTTT.

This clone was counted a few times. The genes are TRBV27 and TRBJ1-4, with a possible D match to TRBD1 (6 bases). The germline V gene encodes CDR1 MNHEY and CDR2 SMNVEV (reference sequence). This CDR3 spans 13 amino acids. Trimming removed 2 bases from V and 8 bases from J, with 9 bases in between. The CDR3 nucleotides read TGTGCCAGCAGTTTAGGGGGCGGGGAAAAACTGTTTTTT. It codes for CASSLGGGEKLFF.

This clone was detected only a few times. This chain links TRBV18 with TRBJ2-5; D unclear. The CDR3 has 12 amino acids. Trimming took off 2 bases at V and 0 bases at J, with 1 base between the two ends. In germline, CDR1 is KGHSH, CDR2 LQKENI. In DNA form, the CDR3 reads TGTGCCAGCTCACCATACCAAGAGACCCAGTACTTC. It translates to CASSPYQETQYF. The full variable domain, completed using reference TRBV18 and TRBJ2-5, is NAGVMQNPRHLVRRRGQEARLRCSPMKGHSHVYWYRQLPEEGLKFMVYLQKENIIDESGMPKERFSAEFPKEGPSILRIQQVVRGDSAAYFCASSPYQETQYFGPGTRLLVL.

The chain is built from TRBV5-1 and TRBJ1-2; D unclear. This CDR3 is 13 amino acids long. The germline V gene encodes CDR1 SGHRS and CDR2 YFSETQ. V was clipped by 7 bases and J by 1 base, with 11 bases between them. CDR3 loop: CASLGDNNYGYTF. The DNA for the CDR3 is TGCGCCAGCCTCGGGGATAATAACTATGGCTACACCTTC.

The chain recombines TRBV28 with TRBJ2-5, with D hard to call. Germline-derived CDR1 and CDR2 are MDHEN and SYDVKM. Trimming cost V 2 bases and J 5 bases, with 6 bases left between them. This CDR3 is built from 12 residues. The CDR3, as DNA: TGTGCCAGCAGTTTAAAGGTGGAGACCCAGTACTTC. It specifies CASSLKVETQYF.